This paragraph reports one T cell receptor (beta chain). The record originates from a study of technical replicates of blood from a few donors. The germline V gene has CDR1 SNHLY and CDR2 FYNNEI. Trimming removed 2 bases from V and 3 bases from J, with 10 bases in between. The CDR3 is made up of 14 amino acids. The assay was immunoSEQ multiplex PCR, and TCRdb's table has in-frame clones only and misses some. The table shows around 80,000 clones, with 93% occurring only once. The rearrangement joins TRBV2 to TRBJ1-1, with D hard to call. The source is a human donor in good health. Sequencing was carried out using T cells isolated from PBMCs. The CDR3, as DNA: TGTGCCAGCAGTGAACGCAGACAAGACACTGAAGCTTTCTTT. The encoded protein is CASSERRQDTEAFF. The full variable domain, its missing parts supplied by reference TRBV2 and TRBJ1-1, is EPEVTQTPSHQVTQMGQEVILRCVPISNHLYFYWYRQILGQKVEFLVSFYNNEISEKSEIFDDQFSVERPDGSNFTLKIRSTKLEDSAMYFCASSERRQDTEAFFGQGTRLTVV.